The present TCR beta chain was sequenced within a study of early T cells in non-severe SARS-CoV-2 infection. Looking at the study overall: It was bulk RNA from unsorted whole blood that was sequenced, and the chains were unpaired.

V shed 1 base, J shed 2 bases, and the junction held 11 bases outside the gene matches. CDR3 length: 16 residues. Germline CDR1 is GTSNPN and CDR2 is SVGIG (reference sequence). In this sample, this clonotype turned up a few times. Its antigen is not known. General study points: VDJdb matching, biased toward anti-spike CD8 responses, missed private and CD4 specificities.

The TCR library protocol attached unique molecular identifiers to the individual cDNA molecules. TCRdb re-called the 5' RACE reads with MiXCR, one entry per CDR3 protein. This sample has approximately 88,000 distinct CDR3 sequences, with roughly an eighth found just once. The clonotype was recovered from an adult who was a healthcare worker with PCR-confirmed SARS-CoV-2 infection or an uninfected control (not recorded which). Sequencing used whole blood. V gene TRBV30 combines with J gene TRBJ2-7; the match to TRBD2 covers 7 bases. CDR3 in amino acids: CAWSDLGGTLTYEQYF. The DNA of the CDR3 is TGTGCCTGGAGTGATCTGGGGGGGACGTTAACCTACGAGCAGTACTTC.